This TCR beta chain was sequenced for a study of T cells after yellow fever vaccination. A single record per CDR3 protein comes from TCRdb applying MiXCR to the 5' RACE reads. The sample comprises hundreds of thousands of distinct CDR3 sequences, less than 9.5% of which are singletons, and roughly a sixth rests with the top ten. V lost 3 bases and J 1 base, leaving 6 bases between the germline ends. The CDR3 runs to 13 residues. Germline V lookup: CDR1 DFQATT, CDR2 SNEGSKA (reference sequence). Ten or more counts support this clonotype. What it binds is unknown. Whole-study findings and limits: Among all clonotypes, a small share was observed in both CD4 and CD8 compartments. Clones from primary vaccination mostly reappeared after the booster (around 96% CD4, around 90% CD8).

Sample: PBMCs, taken approximately 40 days after the first yellow fever vaccination. The V gene is TRBV20-1, the J gene TRBJ2-2, with D unresolved. This clonotype originated in a man between 18 and 29 years old who received the YFV17D yellow fever vaccine. The CDR3 sequence is CSARAGNTGELFF. The CDR3, as DNA: TGCAGTGCTAGGGCAGGGAACACCGGGGAGCTGTTTTTT.